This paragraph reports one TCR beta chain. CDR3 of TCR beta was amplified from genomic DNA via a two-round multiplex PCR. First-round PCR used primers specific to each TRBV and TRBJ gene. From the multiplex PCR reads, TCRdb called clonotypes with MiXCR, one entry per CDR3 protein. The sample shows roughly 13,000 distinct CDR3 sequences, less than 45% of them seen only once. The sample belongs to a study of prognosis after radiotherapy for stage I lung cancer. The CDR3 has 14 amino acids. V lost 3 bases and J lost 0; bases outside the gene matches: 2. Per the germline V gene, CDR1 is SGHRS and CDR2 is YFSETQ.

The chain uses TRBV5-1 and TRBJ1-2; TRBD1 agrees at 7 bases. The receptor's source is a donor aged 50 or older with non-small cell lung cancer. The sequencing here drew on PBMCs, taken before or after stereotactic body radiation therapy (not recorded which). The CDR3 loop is CASSSTGSNYGYTF. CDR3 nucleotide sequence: TGCGCCAGCAGCTCGACAGGGTCTAACTATGGCTACACCTTC. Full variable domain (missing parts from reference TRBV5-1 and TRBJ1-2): KAGVTQTPRYLIKTRGQQVTLSCSPISGHRSVSWYQQTPGQGLQFLFEYFSETQRNKGNFPGRFSGRQFSNSRSEMNVSTLELGDSALYLCASSSTGSNYGYTFGSGTRLTVV.